The 20 T cell receptor beta chains below were found in one sample sequenced in a study of cytomegalovirus exposure and HLA in healthy donors. Primers included in the PCR were 60 Vbeta and 13 Jbeta primers. Assay used: immunoSEQ multiplex PCR; TCRdb lists only in-frame clones, some missing. This table has some 100,000 clones, more than 65% appearing once. Sequenced: PBMCs. Receptors originate from a woman between 45 and 65 years old in good health and CMV-seropositive.

This clone was seen a handful of times. This chain's CDR3 is CASSQMGGGGYTF. The CDR3 DNA follows: TGTGCCAGCAGCCAGATGGGGGGAGGGGGCTACACCTTC. V is TRBV7-2 and J is TRBJ1-2; D is perhaps TRBD1 (5 bases). Trimming left V 5 bases short and J 8 bases short, with 15 bases between. Germline CDR1 SGHTA, CDR2 FQGNSA. The CDR3 loop spans 13 amino acids.

The V call is TRBV30, the J call TRBJ1-2, with 9 positions matching TRBD1. Germline trimming cut 4 bases from V and 6 bases from J; bases unmatched to any gene: 12. The CDR3 consists of 15 residues. CDR1 is GTSNPN and CDR2 is SVGIG in the germline V gene (reference sequence). The CDR3: CAWTDTGTGIDGYTF. CDR3 bases: TGTGCCTGGACGGACACGGGGACAGGGATCGATGGCTACACCTTC.

V gene TRBV30 combines with J gene TRBJ1-2, with 8 nucleotides matching TRBD1. Germline values: CDR1 GTSNPN, CDR2 SVGIG (reference sequence). With V trimmed by 5 bases and J by 4 bases, 6 bases remained unmatched. CDR3 length: 13 residues. CDR3 in amino acids: CAWLTGVFYGYTF. The CDR3, as DNA: TGTGCCTGGCTGACAGGGGTCTTCTATGGCTACACCTTC.

V gene TRBV11-2 combines with J gene TRBJ2-1; tentative D call: TRBD2 (6 bases). CDR3 size: 17 residues. The ends were cut back, 1 base at V and 4 bases at J, with 17 bases in the middle. The germline V gene has CDR1 SGHAT and CDR2 FQNNGV. The CDR3 coding sequence is TGTGCCAGCAGCTTAGTCCGACTAGGCGGCCGTTACAATGAGCAGTTCTTC. Translating gives CASSLVRLGGRYNEQFF.

V gene TRBV4-1 combines with J gene TRBJ2-1; D is possibly TRBD1 (6 bases). Trimming left V 3 bases short and J 0 bases short, with 15 bases between. The CDR3 is 17 residues long. Germline V gene sequence: CDR1 MGHRA, CDR2 YSYEKL. In nucleotides, the CDR3 is TGCGCCAGCAGCCAGACAGGTCCACTCCTCTCCTACAATGAGCAGTTCTTC. Its protein is CASSQTGPLLSYNEQFF.

The rearrangement uses TRBV18 and TRBJ2-1, with 9 bases identical to TRBD1. This CDR3 comprises 20 residues. With V trimmed by 2 bases and J by 6 bases, 20 bases remained unmatched. Per germline, CDR1 KGHSH and CDR2 LQKENI. The chain's CDR3 is CASSPEAGTGSGLSLNEQFF. CDR3 in DNA: TGTGCCAGCTCACCAGAGGCCGGGACAGGGTCGGGACTAAGTCTCAATGAGCAGTTCTTC.

A few counts support this clone. The chain joins TRBV11-2 to TRBJ1-5; no reliable D call. In germline, CDR1 is SGHAT, CDR2 FQNNGV. Trimming cost V 0 bases and J 4 bases, with 7 bases left between them. The CDR3 extends over 14 amino acids. This chain's CDR3 is CASSLEGGNQPQHF. The DNA for the CDR3 is TGTGCCAGCAGCTTAGAGGGAGGGAATCAGCCCCAGCATTTT.

The V gene is TRBV11-3, the J gene TRBJ2-6, with 8 bases lining up with TRBD1. Germline CDR1 reads SGHNT; CDR2 reads YENEEA. The CDR3 runs 16 residues. The trim removed 4 bases at V and 0 bases at J, leaving 2 bases unmatched. CDR3 coding DNA: TGTGCCAGCAGCTACACAGGGGGCTCTGGGGCCAACGTCCTGACTTTC. Residues: CASSYTGGSGANVLTF.

This clone was detected only a few times. V and J are TRBV10-3 and TRBJ1-2; tentative D call: TRBD1 (5 bases). The CDR3 is 15 amino acids. The germline gives CDR1 ENHRY, CDR2 SYGVKD. Deletions cut 4 bases from V and 7 bases from J, with 19 bases between. Here the CDR3 reads CAISGSGPGEGGYTF. The CDR3 bases are TGTGCCATCAGTGGGTCAGGACCGGGGGAAGGTGGCTACACCTTC.

The chain combines TRBV29-1 with TRBJ1-2; 8 bases are a match to TRBD1. Trimming removed 5 bases from V and 8 bases from J; junction bases left unmatched: 7. CDR1 and CDR2 from the germline V gene are SQVTM and ANQGSEA. The CDR3 is 12 amino acids. The DNA of the CDR3 is TGCAGCGTTCGCGGGACAGGTCCCGGCTACACCTTC. Translating it yields CSVRGTGPGYTF.

The rearrangement uses TRBV4-1 and TRBJ2-7; 7 bases are shared with TRBD1. V gave up 0 bases and J gave up 2 bases; unmatched junction bases: 10. The CDR3 length is 17 residues. Germline CDR1 is MGHRA and CDR2 is YSYEKL. The CDR3: CASSQDLTLQGPYEQYF. As DNA, the CDR3 is TGCGCCAGCAGCCAAGATCTAACTCTACAGGGGCCCTACGAGCAGTACTTC.

The V call is TRBV7-9, the J call TRBJ2-3; 8 bases agree with TRBD2. CDR3 length: 18 residues. Germline V gene data show CDR1 as SEHNR and CDR2 as FQNEAQ (reference sequence). The trim removed 2 bases at V and 6 bases at J, leaving 16 bases unmatched. The CDR3 sequence is CASSLKGSGRPGGDTQYF. Here the CDR3 DNA reads TGTGCCAGCAGCTTAAAGGGCTCGGGACGACCGGGAGGGGATACGCAGTATTTT.

The rearrangement uses TRBV25-1 and TRBJ1-2, with no clear D. Trimming shortened V by 4 bases and J by 12 bases, and 15 bases separated the two germline ends. The CDR3 totals 12 residues. Germline loops: CDR1 MGHDK, CDR2 SYGVNS. The chain's CDR3 is CASSGLGGFDTF. CDR3 bases: TGTGCCAGCAGTGGCTTGGGAGGGTTCGACACCTTC.

The genes are TRBV2 and TRBJ1-6; D remains ambiguous. The CDR3 spans 15 residues. V lost 7 bases, J lost 10 bases, and 20 bases lay in between. Per germline, CDR1 SNHLY and CDR2 FYNNEI. CDR3 DNA: TGTGCCAGCACCTTAGATCAAGCCGAATCCTCACCCCTCCACTTT. Its protein is CASTLDQAESSPLHF.

The chain links TRBV30 to TRBJ2-7, with D tentatively TRBD1 (5 bases). V lost 3 bases, J lost 2 bases, and 8 bases lay in between. Germline CDR1 GTSNPN, CDR2 SVGIG (reference sequence). The CDR3 has 12 residues. The CDR3 loop reads CAWSRVAYEQYF. DNA of the CDR3: TGTGCCTGGAGCAGGGTGGCCTACGAGCAGTACTTC.

The rearrangement uses TRBV30 and TRBJ1-2; D uncertain. The CDR3 sequence is 11 residues long. Germline CDR1 and CDR2: GTSNPN and SVGIG (reference sequence). Trimming left V 8 bases short and J 4 bases short, with 11 bases between. CDR3 nucleotides: TGTGCCCTCCGACAAGCCTATGGCTACACCTTC. Encoded protein: CALRQAYGYTF. The whole variable domain, remainder taken from reference TRBV30 and TRBJ1-2, is SQTIHQWPATLVQPVGSPLSLECTVEGTSNPNLYWYRQAAGRGLQLLFYSVGIGQISSEVPQNLSASRPQDRQFILSSKKLLLSDSGFYLCALRQAYGYTFGSGTRLTVV.

The chain's CDR3 is CASSLGGLAVYNEQFF. Written as DNA, the CDR3 is TGTGCCAGCAGCTTAGGCGGACTAGCAGTCTACAATGAGCAGTTCTTC. The chain employs TRBV7-9 and TRBJ2-1, with 8 bases matching TRBD2. Germline-derived CDR1 and CDR2 are SEHNR and FQNEAQ (reference sequence). The CDR3 sequence is 16 residues long. V shed 1 base and J 3 bases; nucleotides not matched to a gene: 5.

This chain uses TRBV30 with TRBJ2-3; 11 bases are a match to TRBD2. The junction had 11 bases not matched to a gene; V was cut back by 2 bases and J by 4 bases. Germline V CDR1 and CDR2: GTSNPN, SVGIG (reference sequence). The CDR3 length is 17 residues. The CDR3, as DNA: TGTGCCTGGAGTTCCCCTACCATTAGCGGGAGGGCAGATACGCAGTATTTT. Its translation is CAWSSPTISGRADTQYF.

The gene calls are TRBV5-4 and TRBJ2-7; 9 bases align to TRBD1. With V trimmed by 2 bases and J by 4 bases, 7 bases remained unmatched. The CDR3 is 15 amino acids. Germline V gives CDR1 SGHNT, CDR2 YYREEE (reference sequence). CDR3 in DNA: TGTGCCAGCAGCTTACCGGGACAGGGACCATACGAGCAGTACTTC. Amino acid sequence: CASSLPGQGPYEQYF.

V usage is TRBV19 and J usage is TRBJ2-1; 10 nucleotides agree with TRBD2. The germline V gene encodes CDR1 LNHDA and CDR2 SQIVND (reference sequence). The J segment lost 10 bases and the V segment lost 3 bases, leaving 9 bases of the junction unmatched. This CDR3 has 15 amino acids. The CDR3 loop reads CASSIKERGGGEQFF. The CDR3 DNA is TGTGCCAGTAGTATCAAGGAGCGGGGGGGCGGAGAGCAGTTCTTC.